This T cell receptor beta chain was captured by sequencing in a study of PD-1 blockade in classical Hodgkin lymphoma. General observations from the study: Exclusion was applied to patients who started nivolumab under 1 year after ASCT. Complete responders possessed baseline diversity comparable to newly diagnosed patients. Baseline TCR diversity was reportedly lower in newly diagnosed patients than healthy donors. At C4D1, TCR diversity had climbed significantly for CD4+ cells, though not for CD8+ cells.

Germline CDR1 MDHEN, CDR2 SYDVKM. Trimming cost V 3 bases and J 5 bases, with 14 bases left between them. This CDR3 is 15 amino acids long. As concerns this clone: The antigen remains unidentified.

The repertoire was sequenced with immunoSEQ multiplex PCR; TCRdb's copy has only in-frame clones and lacks some. Among approximately 90,000 clones, over 90% were seen once, and the ten largest hold approximately 2.5%. Each patient experienced a relapse that followed autologous stem cell transplantation, and brentuximab vedotin exposure varied. The material sequenced was peripheral blood mononuclear cells (PBMCs), taken before the second cycle of nivolumab. The chain uses TRBV28 and TRBJ2-1; the D is unclear. This TCR was sampled from a human donor with classical Hodgkin lymphoma. CDR3 region: CASSLLGFLDNEQFF. The CDR3 nucleotides read TGTGCCAGCAGTTTGTTAGGGTTTCTCGACAATGAGCAGTTCTTC.